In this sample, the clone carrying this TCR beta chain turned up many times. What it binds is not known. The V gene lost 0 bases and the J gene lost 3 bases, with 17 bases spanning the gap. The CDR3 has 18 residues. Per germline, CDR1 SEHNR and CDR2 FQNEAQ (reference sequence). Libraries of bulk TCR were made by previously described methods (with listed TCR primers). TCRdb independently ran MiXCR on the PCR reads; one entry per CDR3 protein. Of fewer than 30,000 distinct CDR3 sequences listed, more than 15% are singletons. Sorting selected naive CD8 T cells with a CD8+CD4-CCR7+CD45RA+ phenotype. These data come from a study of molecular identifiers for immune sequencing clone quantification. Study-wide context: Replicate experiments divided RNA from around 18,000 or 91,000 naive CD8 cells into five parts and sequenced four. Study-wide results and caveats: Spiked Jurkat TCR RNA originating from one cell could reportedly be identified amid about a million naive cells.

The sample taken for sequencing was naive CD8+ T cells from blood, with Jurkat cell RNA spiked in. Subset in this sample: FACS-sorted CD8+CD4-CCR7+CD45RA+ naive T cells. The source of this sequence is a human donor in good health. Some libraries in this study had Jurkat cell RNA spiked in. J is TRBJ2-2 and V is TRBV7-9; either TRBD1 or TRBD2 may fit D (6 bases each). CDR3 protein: CASSLASPGGGDTGELFF. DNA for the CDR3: TGTGCCAGCAGCTTAGCCAGCCCCGGAGGGGGTGACACCGGGGAGCTGTTTTTT.